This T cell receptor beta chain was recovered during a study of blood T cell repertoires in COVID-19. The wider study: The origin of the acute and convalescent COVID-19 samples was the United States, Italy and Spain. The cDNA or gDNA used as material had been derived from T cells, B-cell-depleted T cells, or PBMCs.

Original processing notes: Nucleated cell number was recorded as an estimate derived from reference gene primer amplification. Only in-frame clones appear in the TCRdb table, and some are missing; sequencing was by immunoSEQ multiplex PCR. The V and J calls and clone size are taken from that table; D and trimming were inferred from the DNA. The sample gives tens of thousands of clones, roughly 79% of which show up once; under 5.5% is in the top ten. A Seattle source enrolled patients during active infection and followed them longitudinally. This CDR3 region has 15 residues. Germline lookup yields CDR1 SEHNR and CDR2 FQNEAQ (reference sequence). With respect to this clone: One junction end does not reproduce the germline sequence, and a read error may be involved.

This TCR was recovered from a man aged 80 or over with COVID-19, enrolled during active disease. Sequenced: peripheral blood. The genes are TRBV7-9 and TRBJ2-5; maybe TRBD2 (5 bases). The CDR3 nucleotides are TGTGCCAGCAGCGTAGCCGCCGGGGTTCTGGAGACCCAGTACTTC. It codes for CASSVAAGVLETQYF.